This passage covers 30 T cell receptor beta chains from one sample sequenced in a study of T-cell memory formation after mild COVID-19. TCRdb fed the 5' RACE reads into MiXCR, producing one record per CDR3 protein. The data show hundreds of thousands of distinct CDR3 sequences, roughly 20% seen once. The sequencing sample was made of PBMCs or a T cell subset sorted from them (not recorded which). The receptor source for this set is an adult woman who had mild COVID-19 (a few samples of this study predate the infection). Cell type and time point are not known.

Here the CDR3 reads CAPRTSGSGETQYF. In DNA, the CDR3 is TGTGCCCCCCGGACTAGCGGGAGTGGTGAGACCCAGTACTTC. The chain is built from TRBV5-8 and TRBJ2-5; TRBD2 matches at 13 bases. Germline CDR1 is SGHTS and CDR2 is YDEGEE. V lost 10 bases and J lost 5; bases outside the gene matches: 8. The CDR3 runs to 14 residues.

This clonotype showed up just a few times. V gene TRBV12-5 combines with J gene TRBJ2-3; D is unresolved. This CDR3 region has 14 residues. Between the trimmed V and J ends, which lost 7 bases and 0 bases, there was a span of 11 bases. Looked up from germline, CDR1 is LGHNT and CDR2 is FRNRAP. CDR3 residues: CASALRYSTDTQYF. In DNA, the CDR3 is TGTGCTAGTGCTCTGAGGTATAGCACAGATACGCAGTATTTT.

V usage is TRBV2 and J usage is TRBJ1-1, with D hard to call. CDR1 SNHLY and CDR2 FYNNEI come from the germline V gene. CDR3 length: 13 residues. Trimming stripped 5 bases from V and 8 bases from J, with 15 bases between. CDR3 sequence: CASSQHTDGEAFF. CDR3 bases: TGTGCCAGCAGTCAGCATACCGACGGGGAAGCTTTCTTT.

In this sample, this clonotype turned up a few times. The chain uses TRBV6-6 and TRBJ2-7, with 11 bases that match TRBD2. V shed 6 bases, J shed 3 bases, and the junction held 10 bases outside the gene matches. This CDR3 region has 16 residues. Per the germline V gene, CDR1 is MNHNY and CDR2 is SVGAGI (reference sequence). CDR3 amino acids: CASSRTSGLGSYEQYF. DNA of the CDR3: TGTGCCAGCAGCCGGACTAGCGGGTTGGGTAGCTACGAGCAGTACTTC.

This clonotype has just one count. At one of its ends the junction is not consistent with the germline gene, which may arise from a read error. The genes are TRBV18 and TRBJ2-7, with D possibly matching TRBD2 (6 bases). The CDR3 covers 12 residues. Germline V CDR1 and CDR2: KGHSH, LQKENI. The CDR3 loop reads CASPPERVEQYF. As DNA, the CDR3 is TGTGCCAGCCCACCAGAGCGGGTCGAGCAGTACTTC.

Only one count was recorded for this clonotype. The genes are TRBV6-5 and TRBJ2-3, with 9 bases lining up with TRBD1. This CDR3 comprises 16 residues. Germline CDR1 and CDR2: MNHEY and SVGAGI. With 7 bases clipped from V and 3 bases from J, the junction kept 11 bases outside the gene matches. CDR3 sequence: CASTPRTGVWTDTQYF. Written as DNA, the CDR3 is TGTGCCAGCACCCCGCGGACAGGGGTCTGGACAGATACGCAGTATTTT.

The table lists this clonotype with a few counts. The junction departs from germline at one end; a sequencing error may be responsible. J is TRBJ2-7 and V is TRBV5-5; D is unclear. The CDR3 is made up of 15 amino acids. Per germline, CDR1 SGHKS and CDR2 YYEKEE (reference sequence). CDR3: CASSLEGSSPTESLF. In DNA, the CDR3 is TGTGCCAGCAGCTTGGAAGGGTCATCGCCGACCGAGTCCCTCTTC.

This clonotype was found a few times. This chain connects TRBV5-1 to TRBJ1-1; TRBD1 matches 10 bases. Losses at the gene ends were 3 bases for V and 4 bases for J; bases not matched to a gene: 18. The CDR3 loop spans 19 amino acids. Germline CDR1 reads SGHRS; CDR2 reads YFSETQ. The CDR3, as DNA: TGCGCCAGCAGCTCCATAACCTCCGGGACAGGGGTCCCCAGCACTGAAGCTTTCTTT. It is translated as CASSSITSGTGVPSTEAFF.

This clonotype occurred a few times. The chain employs TRBV29-1 and TRBJ2-7; 8 bases agree with TRBD2. The junction had 0 bases not matched to a gene; V was cut back by 4 bases and J by 4 bases. The CDR3 length is 11 residues. Germline CDR1 is SQVTM and CDR2 is ANQGSEA. CDR3 in DNA: TGCAGCGTTGCTAGCGGGTACGAGCAGTACTTC. This gives the protein CSVASGYEQYF.

This sequence joins TRBV7-2 and TRBJ2-6; D may be TRBD1 or TRBD2 (5 bases each). The germline gives CDR1 SGHTA, CDR2 FQGNSA. V was cut by 1 base and J by 0 bases, with 10 bases left in between. The CDR3 length is 17 residues. The CDR3 nucleotides are TGTGCCAGCAGCTTAGGGGGGTTAAGCTCTGGGGCCAACGTCCTGACTTTC. Protein product: CASSLGGLSSGANVLTF.

V gene TRBV6-5 combines with J gene TRBJ2-3, with TRBD2 as a possible D gene (5 bases). The V gene's germline CDR1 is MNHEY and CDR2 SVGAGI. Trimming pared 2 bases from V and 5 bases from J, leaving 11 bases between. This CDR3 spans 14 amino acids. The CDR3 DNA is TGTGCCAGCAGTTACACGCGACGGGGAGATACGCAGTATTTT. This sequence encodes CASSYTRRGDTQYF.

This clonotype was detected a few times. This chain connects TRBV7-2 to TRBJ1-3, with no clear D. The CDR3 sequence is 14 residues long. Germline assignment: CDR1 SGHTA and CDR2 FQGNSA. Trimming shortened V by 3 bases and J by 0 bases, and 6 bases separated the two germline ends. CDR3 loop: CASSFGRSGNTIYF. DNA for the CDR3: TGTGCCAGCAGCTTCGGCCGCTCTGGAAACACCATATATTTT.

Only a few counts were recorded for this clonotype. This rearrangement joins TRBV5-4 to TRBJ2-1, with TRBD2 identical over 9 bases. V was clipped by 1 base and J by 8 bases; unmatched bases: 13. The CDR3 runs 17 residues. Germline V gene data show CDR1 as SGHNT and CDR2 as YYREEE (reference sequence). This CDR3 reads CASSLSGGRALVDEQFF. The CDR3 nucleotides are TGTGCCAGCAGCTTGAGCGGCGGGAGGGCCTTGGTCGATGAGCAGTTCTTC.

In this sample, this clonotype turned up a few times. The V and J genes are TRBV2 and TRBJ2-5; TRBD2 matches at 11 bases. The V segment lost 3 bases and the J segment 2 bases; nucleotides outside the gene matches: 8. Germline V lookup: CDR1 SNHLY, CDR2 FYNNEI. The CDR3 contains 17 residues. The CDR3 DNA reads TGTGCCAGCAGTGATTTTCTAGCGGGAGGATGGCAAGAGACCCAGTACTTC. Amino acids: CASSDFLAGGWQETQYF. Based on the CDR3 plus reference TRBV2 and TRBJ2-5, the full variable domain is EPEVTQTPSHQVTQMGQEVILRCVPISNHLYFYWYRQILGQKVEFLVSFYNNEISEKSEIFDDQFSVERPDGSNFTLKIRSTKLEDSAMYFCASSDFLAGGWQETQYFGPGTRLLVL.

The CDR3 DNA is TGTGCCAGCAGCAAACAGGGGGAAGTTCACGGCTACACCTTC. Translated, it gives CASSKQGEVHGYTF. The chain uses TRBV12-3 or TRBV12-4 and TRBJ1-2; 8 bases align to TRBD1. The CDR3 has 14 amino acids. The V segment lost 6 bases and the J segment 8 bases; nucleotides outside the gene matches: 11.

The V call is TRBV7-9, the J call TRBJ1-1; TRBD1 might be the D (5 bases). The CDR3 is 13 residues long. Germline V gene sequence: CDR1 SEHNR, CDR2 FQNEAQ (reference sequence). Trimming took 5 bases from V and 3 from J, leaving 10 bases between them. CDR3 in amino acids: CASSQDSYTEAFF. The CDR3 DNA reads TGTGCCAGCAGCCAAGACAGCTACACTGAAGCTTTCTTT.

This clonotype was recorded at least ten times. In nucleotides, the CDR3 is TGTGCCAGCAGCTTCTTCGGGCAGGTTGGAGAGACCCAGTACTTC. Translation gives CASSFFGQVGETQYF. This rearrangement joins TRBV12-3 or TRBV12-4 to TRBJ2-5, with D unclear. Deletions cut 6 bases from V and 4 bases from J, with 18 bases between. The CDR3 has 15 residues.

The CDR3 DNA reads TGTGCCAGCAGCTCTGGTCAGGGGACAGCCAATGAGCAGTTCTTC. Residues: CASSSGQGTANEQFF. The chain employs TRBV7-9 and TRBJ2-1; TRBD1 aligns across 7 bases. The germline V gene encodes CDR1 SEHNR and CDR2 FQNEAQ (reference sequence). Trimming removed 4 bases from V and 6 bases from J; junction bases left unmatched: 9. This CDR3 spans 15 amino acids.

In its sample, this clonotype was seen a few times. The rearrangement joins TRBV6-5 to TRBJ1-2; D is uncertain. V was cut by 5 bases and J by 0 bases, with 10 bases left in between. Germline assignment: CDR1 MNHEY and CDR2 SVGAGI. The CDR3 covers 14 residues. Written as DNA, the CDR3 is TGTGCCAGCAGTGCCGAAAGAGCTAACTATGGCTACACCTTC. It translates to CASSAERANYGYTF.

The table lists this clonotype with many counts. CDR3 coding DNA: TGTGCCAGCAGCTTCGGCTCCGGGGAGACCCAGTACTTC. Its protein is CASSFGSGETQYF. The chain employs TRBV7-6 and TRBJ2-5; D remains unclear. This CDR3 is 13 amino acids long. With 3 bases removed from V and 5 bases from J, the gap between germline ends came to 10 bases. CDR1 and CDR2 from the germline V gene are SGHVS and FNYEAQ.

This clonotype was detected ten times or more. CDR3 sequence (DNA): TGTGCCAGCGAGAGGGGGACCCTCCCTGGGTACGAGCAGTACTTC. The encoded protein is CASERGTLPGYEQYF. The chain has TRBV6-6 and TRBJ2-7; the D gene is possibly TRBD1 (6 bases). Germline V gives CDR1 MNHNY, CDR2 SVGAGI (reference sequence). CDR3 size: 15 residues. Trimming pared 8 bases from V and 4 bases from J, leaving 21 bases between.

The chain uses TRBV11-2 and TRBJ2-2; 9 bases line up with TRBD2. Germline V lookup: CDR1 SGHAT, CDR2 FQNNGV. The CDR3 is made up of 14 amino acids. J was trimmed by 11 bases and V by 5 bases; bases with no gene match: 9. CDR3 nucleotide sequence: TGTGCCAGCAGCCTCCAAGTAGCGGGAGATGAGCTGTTTTTT. It encodes CASSLQVAGDELFF. The variable domain in full, with the rest retrieved from reference TRBV11-2 and TRBJ2-2, is EAGVAQSPRYKIIEKRQSVAFWCNPISGHATLYWYQQILGQGPKLLIQFQNNGVVDDSQLPKDRFSAERLKGVDSTLKIQPAKLEDSAVYLCASSLQVAGDELFFGEGSRLTVL.

This chain connects TRBV7-2 to TRBJ2-2; 7 bases are shared with TRBD1. This CDR3 region has 17 residues. In germline, CDR1 is SGHTA, CDR2 FQGNSA. V trimming: 4 bases; J trimming: 0 bases; junction bases outside the gene matches: 8. The CDR3 region has the DNA TGTGCCAGCAGCTCCAGCCTGACAGGGACGAACACCGGGGAGCTGTTTTTT. This translates into CASSSSLTGTNTGELFF.

The V call is TRBV7-9, the J call TRBJ2-5; D call uncertain. The germline CDR1 and CDR2 sequences are SEHNR and FQNEAQ (reference sequence). With 1 base removed from V and 0 bases from J, the gap between germline ends came to 9 bases. The CDR3 consists of 15 residues. CDR3 nucleotide sequence: TGTGCCAGCAGCTTAGTAACAGAACACCAAGAGACCCAGTACTTC. This gives the protein CASSLVTEHQETQYF.

This chain links TRBV5-6 with TRBJ2-5; 8 bases are shared with TRBD2. Per the germline V gene, CDR1 is SGHDT and CDR2 is YYEEEE. The CDR3 runs to 16 residues. The ends lost 4 bases at V and 4 bases at J; junction bases unmatched: 12. In DNA form, the CDR3 reads TGTGCCAGCAGCACTTTGCGGGGGGTTGGACGAGAGACCCAGTACTTC. Translation gives CASSTLRGVGRETQYF.

The rearrangement joins TRBV7-2 to TRBJ2-7; TRBD2 matches at 11 bases. This CDR3 region has 15 residues. CDR1 is SGHTA, CDR2 FQGNSA, per germline. J lost 3 bases, V lost 5 bases, and 6 bases had no gene match. The CDR3 region is CASSTTSGTHYEQYF. The CDR3 coding sequence is TGTGCCAGCAGCACGACTAGCGGGACTCACTACGAGCAGTACTTC.

A few counts support this clonotype. J is TRBJ1-2 and V is TRBV7-2, with a possible D match to TRBD1 (5 bases). Germline V CDR1 and CDR2: SGHTA, FQGNSA. V was trimmed by 2 bases and J by 14 bases, leaving 15 bases between them. The CDR3 contains 12 residues. The CDR3 is CASSLTEMGGTF. DNA for the CDR3: TGTGCCAGCAGCTTAACCGAGATGGGGGGAACCTTC. The whole variable domain, filled in from reference TRBV7-2 and TRBJ1-2, reads GAGVSQSPSNKVTEKGKDVELRCDPISGHTALYWYRQSLGQGLEFLIYFQGNSAPDKSGLPSDRFSAERTGGSVSTLTIQRTQQEDSAVYLCASSLTEMGGTFGSGTRLTVV.

The J gene is TRBJ2-7, the V gene TRBV28, with D perhaps given as TRBD1 or TRBD2 (5 bases each). The CDR3 is made up of 15 amino acids. CDR1 and CDR2 from the germline V gene are MDHEN and SYDVKM. V lost 7 bases to trimming and J lost 2 bases, with 18 bases between them. The DNA of the CDR3 is TGTGCCAGCACCCGCCCCGGGGCCCAGGCCTACGAGCAGTACTTC. Protein: CASTRPGAQAYEQYF.

The V and J genes are TRBV7-6 and TRBJ2-7, with 8 bases lining up with TRBD2. This CDR3 comprises 16 residues. Germline CDR1 SGHVS, CDR2 FNYEAQ. The ends lost 5 bases at V and 1 base at J; junction bases unmatched: 10. In DNA form, the CDR3 reads TGTGCCAGCAGCCTGAGAGCTAGCGGGCATTCCTACGAGCAGTACTTC. It is translated as CASSLRASGHSYEQYF.

This clonotype was counted many times. This sequence joins TRBV5-1 and TRBJ2-3; the match to TRBD2 covers 10 bases. V trimming: 4 bases; J trimming: 7 bases; junction bases outside the gene matches: 6. CDR1 SGHRS and CDR2 YFSETQ come from the germline V gene. The CDR3 has 14 residues. CDR3 in amino acids: CASSPSGGAYTQYF. The DNA of the CDR3 is TGCGCCAGCAGCCCGAGCGGGGGGGCCTATACGCAGTATTTT.